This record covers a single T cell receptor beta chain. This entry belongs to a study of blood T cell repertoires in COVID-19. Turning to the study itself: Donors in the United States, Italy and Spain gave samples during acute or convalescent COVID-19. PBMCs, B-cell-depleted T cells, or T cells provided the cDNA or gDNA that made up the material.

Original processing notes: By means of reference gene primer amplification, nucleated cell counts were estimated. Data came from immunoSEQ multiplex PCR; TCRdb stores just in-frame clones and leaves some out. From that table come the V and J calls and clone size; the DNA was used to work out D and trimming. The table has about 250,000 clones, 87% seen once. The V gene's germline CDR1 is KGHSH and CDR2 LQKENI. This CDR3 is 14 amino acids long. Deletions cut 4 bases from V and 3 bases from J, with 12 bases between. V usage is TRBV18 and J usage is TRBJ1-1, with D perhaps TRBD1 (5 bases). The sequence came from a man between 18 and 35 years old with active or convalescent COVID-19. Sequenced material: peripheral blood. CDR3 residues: CASSLTRVYTEAFF. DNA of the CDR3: TGTGCCAGCTCACTTACCAGGGTTTACACTGAAGCTTTCTTT.